This entry is about one T cell receptor beta chain. Per the germline V gene, CDR1 is DFQATT and CDR2 is SNEGSKA (reference sequence). The CDR3 extends over 15 amino acids. V lost 3 bases to trimming and J lost 8 bases, with 21 bases between them. The data derive from a study of patients and donors after allogeneic stem cell transplantation. From the RT-PCR reads, TCRdb called clonotypes with MiXCR, one entry per CDR3 protein. This repertoire shows about 31,000 distinct CDR3 sequences, 6.5% to 7% found once; its top ten account for roughly a third. The chain uses TRBV20-1 and TRBJ2-3, with a weak D call TRBD1 (6 bases). The sample taken for sequencing was blood, either unsorted or a sorted T cell fraction (not recorded which). The receptor's source is a human donor who was either an allogeneic HSCT recipient or a stem cell or donor lymphocyte infusion donor (not recorded which). It is not recorded whose cells these are; they may come from a transplant donor. CDR3 loop: CSASEGLTGLGTQYF. The CDR3 DNA follows: TGCAGTGCTAGTGAGGGGTTGACAGGTCTTGGTACGCAGTATTTT.